Below are 26 T cell receptor beta chains sequenced from a single sample in a study of OX40 agonist ivuxolimab in advanced cancers. Assay used: immunoSEQ multiplex PCR; TCRdb lists only in-frame clones, some missing. Altogether tens of thousands of clones are present, 70% to 85% being singletons, with the ten largest covering about 1.8%. The sequencing used CD4+ or CD8+ T cells sorted from blood, collected in a trial of the OX40 agonist ivuxolimab. The receptors here all came from an adult with an advanced solid tumor such as melanoma, head and neck, liver or kidney cancer.

The chain couples TRBV5-4 to TRBJ2-5, with D possibly matching TRBD1 (6 bases). Trimming took 0 bases from V and 2 from J, leaving 11 bases between them. The germline CDR1 and CDR2 sequences are SGHNT and YYREEE (reference sequence). The CDR3 extends over 15 amino acids. Here the CDR3 DNA reads TGTGCCAGCAGCTTGGGCGGACAGAAGCAAGAGACCCAGTACTTC. Translating it yields CASSLGGQKQETQYF.

The rearrangement joins TRBV11-2 to TRBJ2-7, with TRBD1 as a possible D gene (5 bases). V dropped 1 base and J dropped 2 bases, with 15 bases sitting between them. Germline assignment: CDR1 SGHAT and CDR2 FQNNGV. The CDR3 has 16 amino acids. CDR3 nucleotides: TGTGCCAGCAGCTTAGGGACCATGACAGAAACCTACGAGCAGTACTTC. Encoded protein: CASSLGTMTETYEQYF.

V is TRBV6-6 and J is TRBJ1-4, with D possibly matching TRBD1 (5 bases). Trimming took off 8 bases at V and 4 bases at J, with 14 bases between the two ends. CDR1 MNHNY and CDR2 SVGAGI come from the germline V gene (reference sequence). The CDR3 covers 14 residues. CDR3 in DNA: TGTGCCAGCGTCAGGGCGGGGAGTAATGAAAAACTGTTTTTT. Translating it yields CASVRAGSNEKLFF.

The CDR3 region is CASSRTSAAGGEQFF. For the CDR3, the DNA is TGTGCCAGCAGCCGGACGTCGGCAGCCGGGGGTGAGCAGTTCTTC. The rearrangement links TRBV5-4 to TRBJ2-1, with D perhaps matching TRBD2 (6 bases). Germline V gene data show CDR1 as SGHNT and CDR2 as YYREEE (reference sequence). The CDR3 is 15 residues long. The V and J ends lost 4 bases and 9 bases respectively, with 20 bases between them.

CDR3 in DNA: TGTGCCAGCAGTGGGAACCTCCGCGAGCAGTACTTC. Translation: CASSGNLREQYF. V gene TRBV2 combines with J gene TRBJ2-7; D call uncertain. This CDR3 has 12 residues. The V gene lost 4 bases and the J gene lost 6 bases, with 10 bases spanning the gap. The germline V gene encodes CDR1 SNHLY and CDR2 FYNNEI.

V gene TRBV27 combines with J gene TRBJ2-5; tentatively, D is TRBD1 (6 bases). Germline loops: CDR1 MNHEY, CDR2 SMNVEV (reference sequence). The CDR3 spans 15 residues. V was pared by 5 bases and J by 5 bases, with 18 bases between. CDR3 DNA sequence: TGTGCCAGCAGTCCGACGATGGGACATGCGGAGACCCAGTACTTC. Protein product: CASSPTMGHAETQYF.

The rearrangement joins TRBV11-2 to TRBJ1-2; the match to TRBD1 covers 9 bases. Germline V lookup: CDR1 SGHAT, CDR2 FQNNGV. Trimming at V came to 4 bases and at J to 4 bases, leaving 4 bases not matched to a gene. This CDR3 has 14 amino acids. The CDR3 nucleotides read TGTGCCAGCAGCTCCTGGGACAGGGCCTATGGCTACACCTTC. Protein product: CASSSWDRAYGYTF.

V is TRBV18 and J is TRBJ1-1, with TRBD1 matching over 8 bases. Germline trimming cut 3 bases from V and 4 bases from J; bases unmatched to any gene: 10. The CDR3 spans 16 residues. Germline assignment: CDR1 KGHSH and CDR2 LQKENI. The CDR3 loop is CASSPSQGASGTEAFF. The CDR3 DNA sequence: TGTGCCAGCTCACCCAGCCAGGGGGCGTCGGGCACTGAAGCTTTCTTT.

The gene calls are TRBV5-6 and TRBJ1-4; D remains ambiguous. Trimming took off 0 bases at V and 7 bases at J, with 10 bases between the two ends. The CDR3 contains 14 residues. CDR1 is SGHDT, CDR2 YYEEEE, per germline. The CDR3 nucleotides are TGTGCCAGCAGCTTGGAACGGGATTTTGAAAAACTGTTTTTT. This gives the protein CASSLERDFEKLFF.

J is TRBJ2-2 and V is TRBV6-6; TRBD2 might be the D (7 bases). V dropped 7 bases and J dropped 6 bases, with 15 bases sitting between them. The CDR3 consists of 14 residues. Germline V gene data show CDR1 as MNHNY and CDR2 as SVGAGI (reference sequence). CDR3: CASNTGGASGELFF. DNA for the CDR3: TGTGCCAGCAATACTGGGGGGGCGTCCGGGGAGCTGTTTTTT.

The V gene is TRBV6-1, the J gene TRBJ2-6; D is unresolved. Germline loops: CDR1 MNHNS, CDR2 SASEGT. V lost 5 bases and J 0 bases, leaving 8 bases between the germline ends. This CDR3 spans 15 amino acids. The CDR3 spells CASSIDISGANVLTF. CDR3 DNA sequence: TGTGCCAGCAGTATTGATATCTCTGGGGCCAACGTCCTGACTTTC.

This rearrangement joins TRBV7-3 to TRBJ2-6, with 9 bases matching TRBD1. The CDR3 has 15 amino acids. CDR1 and CDR2 from the germline V gene are SGHTA and FQGTGA. The V and J ends lost 5 bases and 5 bases, in that order; junction bases with no gene match: 4. In DNA, the CDR3 is TGTGCCAGCAGCCCCGGGACAGGGTGGGCCAACGTCCTGACTTTC. This codes for CASSPGTGWANVLTF.

The genes are TRBV7-9 and TRBJ2-7; TRBD2 might be the D (5 bases). The CDR3 totals 16 residues. V was trimmed by 1 base and J by 6 bases, leaving 19 bases between them. Germline V CDR1 and CDR2: SEHNR, FQNEAQ (reference sequence). The CDR3 here is CASSLDRPRFGVEQYF. The CDR3 DNA sequence: TGTGCCAGCAGCTTAGACCGGCCTCGGTTCGGGGTCGAGCAGTACTTC.

The J gene is TRBJ2-5, the V gene TRBV6-6; a possible D gene is TRBD1 (5 bases). Germline loops: CDR1 MNHNY, CDR2 SVGAGI (reference sequence). The CDR3 is 16 amino acids. The V gene lost 7 bases and the J gene lost 5 bases, with 23 bases spanning the gap. CDR3 bases: TGTGCCAGCACTAGGGGATCGTTATACTCAGTGGAGACCCAGTACTTC. This encodes CASTRGSLYSVETQYF.

CDR3 loop: CASSERRPQETQYF. CDR3 nucleotide sequence: TGTGCCAGCAGTGAACGCAGGCCCCAAGAGACCCAGTACTTC. The chain recombines TRBV6-1 with TRBJ2-5; no definite D call. V lost 2 bases and J lost 1, with 8 bases in between. The CDR3 runs 14 residues. Germline values: CDR1 MNHNS, CDR2 SASEGT.

The V gene is TRBV6-1, the J gene TRBJ2-1; TRBD1 or TRBD2 may be the D gene (5 bases each). The CDR3 is 12 residues long. The germline gives CDR1 MNHNS, CDR2 SASEGT. The germline V and J ends were trimmed by 6 bases and 6 bases, with 9 bases remaining between them. The CDR3 loop reads CASSGTTNEQFF. The CDR3 DNA is TGTGCCAGCAGCGGGACGACCAATGAGCAGTTCTTC.

The J gene is TRBJ1-6, the V gene TRBV2; D call uncertain. Per germline, CDR1 SNHLY and CDR2 FYNNEI. The CDR3 is made up of 13 amino acids. Between the trimmed V and J ends, which lost 8 bases and 7 bases, there was a span of 12 bases. CDR3 amino acids: CASGMADNSPLHF. CDR3 DNA sequence: TGTGCCAGCGGGATGGCAGACAATTCACCCCTCCACTTT.

This clone has a single count. J is TRBJ2-4 and V is TRBV27, with D maybe TRBD1 (6 bases). CDR3 length: 18 amino acids. In germline, CDR1 is MNHEY, CDR2 SMNVEV (reference sequence). V gave up 5 bases and J gave up 1 base, with 21 bases separating them. The CDR3: CASSEGLQGRVAKNIQYF. The CDR3 nucleotides are TGTGCCAGCAGTGAGGGTCTACAGGGTCGGGTTGCCAAAAACATTCAGTACTTC.

The V call is TRBV30, the J call TRBJ1-6, with D possibly being TRBD1 (5 bases). Germline lookup yields CDR1 GTSNPN and CDR2 SVGIG (reference sequence). Trimming took off 1 base at V and 14 bases at J, with 18 bases between the two ends. This CDR3 region has 14 residues. This CDR3 is CAWSGGALTKTLHF. The CDR3 DNA reads TGTGCCTGGAGTGGTGGGGCCCTCACTAAGACCCTCCACTTT.

The chain uses TRBV5-6 and TRBJ1-2, with D uncertain. Germline lookup yields CDR1 SGHDT and CDR2 YYEEEE. The CDR3 covers 14 residues. V was cut by 4 bases and J by 4 bases, with 14 bases left in between. CDR3 amino acids: CASSLDKGAYGYTF. The CDR3, as DNA: TGTGCCAGCAGCCTAGACAAGGGTGCCTATGGCTACACCTTC.

The V call is TRBV4-1, the J call TRBJ2-5; TRBD2 might be the D (5 bases). Germline V gene lookup returns CDR1 MGHRA and CDR2 YSYEKL. The CDR3 length is 16 residues. Trimming cost V 1 base and J 10 bases, with 22 bases left between them. CDR3 loop: CASSQGAATRSEDQYF. The CDR3 bases are TGCGCCAGCAGCCAAGGGGCCGCTACACGTTCGGAGGACCAGTACTTC.

This clone was seen more than once but under ten times. The chain is built from TRBV6-1 and TRBJ1-3; D unclear. Trimming removed 4 bases from V and 1 base from J, with 20 bases in between. This CDR3 is built from 18 residues. The V gene's germline CDR1 is MNHNS and CDR2 SASEGT. The CDR3 sequence: CASSAYGRTLSSGNTIYF. DNA for the CDR3: TGTGCCAGCAGTGCGTACGGACGGACCCTTTCTTCTGGAAACACCATATATTTT.

This clone turned up a few times. This chain connects TRBV28 to TRBJ1-3; D call uncertain. Trimming left V 6 bases short and J 0 bases short, with 3 bases between. The CDR3 is 12 residues long. CDR1 and CDR2 (germline): MDHEN, SYDVKM. The CDR3 here is CASRDSGNTIYF. DNA of the CDR3: TGTGCCAGCAGGGACTCTGGAAACACCATATATTTT.

The V and J genes are TRBV5-6 and TRBJ1-2; D is unclear. Germline V lookup: CDR1 SGHDT, CDR2 YYEEEE. Trimming cost V 0 bases and J 6 bases, with 12 bases left between them. The length of the CDR3 is 14 residues. The CDR3 region is CASSLETVLDGYTF. The CDR3 DNA sequence: TGTGCCAGCAGCTTGGAGACGGTCCTCGATGGCTACACCTTC.

This chain connects TRBV11-3 to TRBJ2-7, with 7 bases lining up with TRBD2. The trim removed 5 bases at V and 2 bases at J, leaving 9 bases unmatched. Looked up from germline, CDR1 is SGHNT and CDR2 is YENEEA. The CDR3 covers 15 residues. This chain's CDR3 is CASSRGAGQPYEQYF. The DNA for the CDR3 is TGTGCCAGCAGCCGGGGAGCGGGGCAACCCTACGAGCAGTACTTC.

On this clone itself: In the same sample, other DNA sequences code for this CDR3. The chain links TRBV9 to TRBJ2-5; D unresolved. This CDR3 is 14 amino acids long. Germline lookup yields CDR1 SGDLS and CDR2 YYNGEE. V lost 0 bases to trimming and J lost 1 base, with 7 bases between them. The CDR3 region has the DNA TGTGCCAGCAGCGTAGGAACAGTCCAAGAGACCCAGTACTTC. As protein: CASSVGTVQETQYF.